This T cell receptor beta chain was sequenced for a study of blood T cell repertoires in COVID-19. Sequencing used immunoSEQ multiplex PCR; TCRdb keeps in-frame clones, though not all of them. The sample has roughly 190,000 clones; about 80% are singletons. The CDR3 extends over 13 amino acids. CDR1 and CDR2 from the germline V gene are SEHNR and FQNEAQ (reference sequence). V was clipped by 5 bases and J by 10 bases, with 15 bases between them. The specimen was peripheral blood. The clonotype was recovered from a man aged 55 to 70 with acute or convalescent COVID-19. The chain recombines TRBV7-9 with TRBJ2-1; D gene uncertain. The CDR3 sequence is CASSVEGAREQFF. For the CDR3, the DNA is TGTGCCAGCAGCGTTGAAGGAGCTCGGGAGCAGTTCTTC.